This TCR beta chain was captured by sequencing in a study of blood T cell repertoires in COVID-19. The wider study: Samples of COVID-19 (acute and convalescent) were obtained from the United States, Italy and Spain. PBMCs, B-cell-depleted T cells, or T cells provided the cDNA or gDNA that made up the material.

This clone was observed a handful of times. V was pared by 6 bases and J by 3 bases, with 12 bases between. This CDR3 region has 13 residues. CDR1 and CDR2 (germline): SGHRS, YFSETQ. Original methodology: Amplification from reference gene primers served as the basis for estimated nucleated cell counts. TCRdb's table, derived via immunoSEQ multiplex PCR, lists solely in-frame clones and lacks some. That table supplies the V and J calls and clone size; D and trimming were determined from the DNA. The table lists about 160,000 clones, roughly 84% of them singletons. Source material: peripheral blood. This receptor was taken from a woman aged 80 or over with active or convalescent COVID-19. The chain carries TRBV5-1 and TRBJ1-1; no definite D call. The CDR3 DNA sequence: TGCGCCAGCACCAACGGGGATTACACTGAAGCTTTCTTT. It specifies CASTNGDYTEAFF.